Given below is one TCR beta chain in context. These data originate in a study of blood T cell repertoires in COVID-19. TCRdb's table, derived via immunoSEQ multiplex PCR, lists solely in-frame clones and lacks some. Among fewer than 200,000 clones listed, about three quarters were seen once. Sequencing was carried out using peripheral blood. The source is a man aged 70 or older with acute or convalescent COVID-19.

The CDR3 sequence is CATYSGGGDNEQFF. The CDR3 bases are TGTGCCACCTATAGCGGGGGGGGCGACAATGAGCAGTTCTTC. The chain joins TRBV6-4 to TRBJ2-1; 11 bases map to TRBD2. This CDR3 contains 14 residues. CDR1 is MRHNA, CDR2 SNTAGT, per germline. The V gene end was trimmed by 10 bases and the J gene end by 5 bases; junction bases not matched to a gene: 7.